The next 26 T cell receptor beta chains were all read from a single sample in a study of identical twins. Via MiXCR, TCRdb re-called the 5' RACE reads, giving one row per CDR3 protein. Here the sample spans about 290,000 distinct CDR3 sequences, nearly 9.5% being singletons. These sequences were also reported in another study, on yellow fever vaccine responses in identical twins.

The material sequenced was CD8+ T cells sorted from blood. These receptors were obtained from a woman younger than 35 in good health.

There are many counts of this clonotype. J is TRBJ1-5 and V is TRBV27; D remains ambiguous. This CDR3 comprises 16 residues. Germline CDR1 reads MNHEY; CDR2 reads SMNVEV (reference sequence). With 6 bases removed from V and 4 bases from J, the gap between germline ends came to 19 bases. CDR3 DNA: TGTGCCAGCAGCCATCTCCCGGGTGTAAGTAATCAGCCCCAGCATTTT. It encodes CASSHLPGVSNQPQHF.

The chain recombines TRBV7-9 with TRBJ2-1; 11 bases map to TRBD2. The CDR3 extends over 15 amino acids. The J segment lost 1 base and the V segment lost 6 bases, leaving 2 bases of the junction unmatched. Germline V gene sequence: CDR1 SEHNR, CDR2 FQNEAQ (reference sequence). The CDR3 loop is CASRPSGRSYNEQFF. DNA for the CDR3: TGTGCCAGCAGACCTAGCGGGAGGTCCTACAATGAGCAGTTCTTC.

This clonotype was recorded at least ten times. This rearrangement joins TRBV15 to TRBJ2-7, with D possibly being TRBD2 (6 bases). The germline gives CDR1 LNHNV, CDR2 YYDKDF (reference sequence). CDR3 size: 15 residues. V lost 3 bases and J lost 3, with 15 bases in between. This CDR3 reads CATSSTRGGNYEQYF. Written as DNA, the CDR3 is TGTGCCACCAGCAGTACGCGTGGGGGGAACTACGAGCAGTACTTC.

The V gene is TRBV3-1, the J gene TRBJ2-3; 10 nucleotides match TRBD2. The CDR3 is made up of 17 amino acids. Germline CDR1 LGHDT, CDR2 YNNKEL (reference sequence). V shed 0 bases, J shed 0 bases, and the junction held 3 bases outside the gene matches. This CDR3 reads CASSQELAGRSTDTQYF. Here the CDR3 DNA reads TGTGCCAGCAGCCAAGAACTAGCGGGAAGAAGCACAGATACGCAGTATTTT.

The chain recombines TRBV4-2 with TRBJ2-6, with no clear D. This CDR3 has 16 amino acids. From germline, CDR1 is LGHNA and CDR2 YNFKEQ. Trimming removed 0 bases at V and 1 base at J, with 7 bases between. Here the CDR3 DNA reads TGTGCCAGCAGCCAAGAGCCGGAATCTGGGGCCAACGTCCTGACTTTC. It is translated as CASSQEPESGANVLTF.

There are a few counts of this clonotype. CDR3 in DNA: TGTGCCAGCAGCTTAGAAGGGGCCCATTCCTACGAGCAGTACTTC. Encoded protein: CASSLEGAHSYEQYF. The chain is built from TRBV11-2 and TRBJ2-7, with a tentative D call TRBD1 (5 bases). V was pared by 0 bases and J by 1 base, with 10 bases between. The CDR3 consists of 15 residues. Germline V gene lookup returns CDR1 SGHAT and CDR2 FQNNGV.

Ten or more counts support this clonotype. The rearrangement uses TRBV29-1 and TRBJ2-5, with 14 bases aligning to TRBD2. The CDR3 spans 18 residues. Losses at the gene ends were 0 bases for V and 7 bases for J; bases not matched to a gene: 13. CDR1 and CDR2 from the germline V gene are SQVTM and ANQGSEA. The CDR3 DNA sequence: TGCAGCGTTGAAGAGGGGGAGACTAGCGGGAGGGCCGGGGGGACCCAGTACTTC. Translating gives CSVEEGETSGRAGGTQYF.

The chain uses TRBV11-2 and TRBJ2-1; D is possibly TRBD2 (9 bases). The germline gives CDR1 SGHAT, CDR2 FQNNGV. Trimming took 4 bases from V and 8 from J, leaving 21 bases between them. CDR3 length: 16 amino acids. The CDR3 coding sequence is TGTGCCAGCAGCTCAGGGGGCGGGGGGGCCTCGGATGAGCAGTTCTTC. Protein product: CASSSGGGGASDEQFF.

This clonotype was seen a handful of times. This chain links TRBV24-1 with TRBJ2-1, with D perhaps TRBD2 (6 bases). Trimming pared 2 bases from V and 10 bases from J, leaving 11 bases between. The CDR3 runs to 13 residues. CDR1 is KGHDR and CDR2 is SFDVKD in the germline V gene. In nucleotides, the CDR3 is TGTGCCACCAGTGATTGGGACTCCGAAGAGCAGTTCTTC. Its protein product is CATSDWDSEEQFF.

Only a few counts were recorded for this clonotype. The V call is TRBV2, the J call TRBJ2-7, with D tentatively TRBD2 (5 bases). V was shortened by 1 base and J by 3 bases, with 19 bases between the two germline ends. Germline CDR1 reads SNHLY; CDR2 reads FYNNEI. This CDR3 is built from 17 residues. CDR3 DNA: TGTGCCAGCAGTGAAGGTCTGATTAGCGAGAAGTTCTACGAGCAGTACTTC. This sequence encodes CASSEGLISEKFYEQYF. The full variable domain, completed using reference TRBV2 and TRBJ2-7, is EPEVTQTPSHQVTQMGQEVILRCVPISNHLYFYWYRQILGQKVEFLVSFYNNEISEKSEIFDDQFSVERPDGSNFTLKIRSTKLEDSAMYFCASSEGLISEKFYEQYFGPGTRLTVT.

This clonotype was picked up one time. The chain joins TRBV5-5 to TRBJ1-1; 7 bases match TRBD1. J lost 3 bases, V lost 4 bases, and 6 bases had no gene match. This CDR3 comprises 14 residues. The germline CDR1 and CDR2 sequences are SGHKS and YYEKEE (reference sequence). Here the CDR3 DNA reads TGTGCCAGCAGCCCGAGCGGACAGGACACTGAAGCTTTCTTT. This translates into CASSPSGQDTEAFF. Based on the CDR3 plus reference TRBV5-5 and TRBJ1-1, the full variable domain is DAGVTQSPTHLIKTRGQQVTLRCSPISGHKSVSWYQQVLGQGPQFIFQYYEKEERGRGNFPDRFSARQFPNYSSELNVNALLLGDSALYLCASSPSGQDTEAFFGQGTRLTVV.

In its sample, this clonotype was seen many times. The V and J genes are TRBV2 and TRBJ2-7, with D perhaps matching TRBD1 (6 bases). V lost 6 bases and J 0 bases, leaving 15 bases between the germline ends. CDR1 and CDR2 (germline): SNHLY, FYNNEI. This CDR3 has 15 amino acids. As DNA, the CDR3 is TGTGCCAGCAGCGCTCAGGGGAAAAGCTCCTACGAGCAGTACTTC. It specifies CASSAQGKSSYEQYF.

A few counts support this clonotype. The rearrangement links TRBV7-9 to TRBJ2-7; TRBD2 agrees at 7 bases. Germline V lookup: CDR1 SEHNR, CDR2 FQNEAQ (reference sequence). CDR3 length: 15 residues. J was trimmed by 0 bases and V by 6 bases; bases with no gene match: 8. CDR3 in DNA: TGTGCCAGCAGAAGTGGGGCTAGCGGCTCCTACGAGCAGTACTTC. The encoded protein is CASRSGASGSYEQYF.

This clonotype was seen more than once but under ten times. CDR3 protein: CASRLGNEQYF. CDR3 bases: TGTGCCAGCAGGTTGGGGAACGAGCAGTACTTC. This chain joins TRBV7-9 and TRBJ2-7; D uncertain. The CDR3 spans 11 residues. In germline, CDR1 is SEHNR, CDR2 FQNEAQ (reference sequence). With 6 bases removed from V and 5 bases from J, the gap between germline ends came to 8 bases.

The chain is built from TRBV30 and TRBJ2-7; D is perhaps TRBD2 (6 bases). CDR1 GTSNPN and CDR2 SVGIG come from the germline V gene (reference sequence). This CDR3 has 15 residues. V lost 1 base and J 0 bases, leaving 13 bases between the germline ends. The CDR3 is CAWSEGLLSSYEQYF. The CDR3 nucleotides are TGTGCCTGGAGTGAGGGACTTCTTAGCTCCTACGAGCAGTACTTC.

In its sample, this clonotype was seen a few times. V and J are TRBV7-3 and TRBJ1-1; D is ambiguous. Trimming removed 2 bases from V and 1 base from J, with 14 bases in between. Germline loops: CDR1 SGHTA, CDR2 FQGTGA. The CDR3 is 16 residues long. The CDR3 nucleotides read TGTGCCAGCAGCTTATTCCCCCTGCCAGAGAACACTGAAGCTTTCTTT. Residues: CASSLFPLPENTEAFF.

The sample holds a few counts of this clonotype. CDR3 nucleotide sequence: TGCAGCGTTTGGGAGGCGGATCCGTTCTTC. This codes for CSVWEADPFF. V usage is TRBV29-1 and J usage is TRBJ2-1; TRBD2 is a possible D gene (6 bases). Germline CDR1 is SQVTM and CDR2 is ANQGSEA. CDR3 length: 10 amino acids. V was shortened by 5 bases and J by 15 bases, with 14 bases between the two germline ends.

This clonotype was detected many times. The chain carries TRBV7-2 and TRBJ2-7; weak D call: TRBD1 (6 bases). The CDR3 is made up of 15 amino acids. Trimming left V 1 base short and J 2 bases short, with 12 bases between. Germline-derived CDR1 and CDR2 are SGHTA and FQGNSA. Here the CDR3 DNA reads TGTGCCAGCAGCTTAGTCCTGGACAGCGCCTACGAGCAGTACTTC. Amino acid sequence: CASSLVLDSAYEQYF.

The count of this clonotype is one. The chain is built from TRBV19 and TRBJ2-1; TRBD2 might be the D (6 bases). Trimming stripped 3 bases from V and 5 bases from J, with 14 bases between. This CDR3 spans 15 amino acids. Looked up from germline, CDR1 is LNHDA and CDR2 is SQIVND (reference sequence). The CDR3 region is CASSIQRESHNEQFF. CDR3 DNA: TGTGCCAGTAGTATTCAACGGGAGTCGCACAATGAGCAGTTCTTC.

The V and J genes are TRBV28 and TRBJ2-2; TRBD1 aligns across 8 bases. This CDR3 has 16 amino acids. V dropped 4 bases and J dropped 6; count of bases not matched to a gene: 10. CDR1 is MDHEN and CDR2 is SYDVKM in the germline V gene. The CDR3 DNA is TGTGCCAGCAGTTCCAAATCTACAGGGGGACCCGGGGAGCTGTTTTTT. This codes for CASSSKSTGGPGELFF.

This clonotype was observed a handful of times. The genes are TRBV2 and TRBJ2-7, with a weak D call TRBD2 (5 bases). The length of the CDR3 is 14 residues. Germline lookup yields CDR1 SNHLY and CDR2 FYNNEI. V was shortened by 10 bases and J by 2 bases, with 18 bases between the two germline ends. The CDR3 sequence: CAIALDTNPYEQYF. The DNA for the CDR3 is TGTGCCATAGCACTAGACACAAATCCCTACGAGCAGTACTTC.

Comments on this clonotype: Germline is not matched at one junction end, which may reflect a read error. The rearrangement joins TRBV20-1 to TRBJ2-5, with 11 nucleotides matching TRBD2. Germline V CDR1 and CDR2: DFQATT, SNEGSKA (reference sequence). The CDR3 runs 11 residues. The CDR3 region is CSGGAEETQYF. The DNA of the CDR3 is TGTAGCGGGGGGGCCGAAGAGACCCAGTACTTC.

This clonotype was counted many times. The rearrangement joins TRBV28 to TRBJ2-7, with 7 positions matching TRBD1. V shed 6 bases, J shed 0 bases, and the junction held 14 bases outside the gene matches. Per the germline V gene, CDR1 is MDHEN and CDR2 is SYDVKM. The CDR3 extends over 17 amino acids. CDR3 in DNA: TGTGCCAGCAGAAAATATAGGGGACAGAGAAGCTCCTACGAGCAGTACTTC. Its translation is CASRKYRGQRSSYEQYF.

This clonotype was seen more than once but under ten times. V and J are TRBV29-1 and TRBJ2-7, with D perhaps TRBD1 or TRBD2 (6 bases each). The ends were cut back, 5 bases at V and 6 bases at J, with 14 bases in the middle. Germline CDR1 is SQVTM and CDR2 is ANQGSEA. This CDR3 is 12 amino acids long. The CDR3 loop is CSVSRGGSEQYF. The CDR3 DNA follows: TGCAGCGTTTCCAGGGGAGGATCCGAGCAGTACTTC.

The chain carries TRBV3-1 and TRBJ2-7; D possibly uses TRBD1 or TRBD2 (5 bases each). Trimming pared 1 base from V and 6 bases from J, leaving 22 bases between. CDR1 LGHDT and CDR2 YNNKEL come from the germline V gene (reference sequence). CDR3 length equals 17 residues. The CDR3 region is CASSQVGERGLLGEQYF. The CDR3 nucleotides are TGTGCCAGCAGCCAAGTAGGGGAAAGAGGGCTATTGGGCGAGCAGTACTTC.

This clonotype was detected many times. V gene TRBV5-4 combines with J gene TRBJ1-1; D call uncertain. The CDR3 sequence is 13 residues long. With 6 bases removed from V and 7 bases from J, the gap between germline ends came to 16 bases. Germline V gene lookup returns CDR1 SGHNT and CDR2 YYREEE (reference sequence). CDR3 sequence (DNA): TGTGCCAGCACCCAGCCCCTCACGGGTGAAGCTTTCTTT. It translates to CASTQPLTGEAFF.